Given below is one T cell receptor (beta chain) in context. In germline, CDR1 is MGHDK, CDR2 SYGVNS. The CDR3 has 13 amino acids. Trimming at V came to 2 bases and at J to 8 bases, leaving 2 bases not matched to a gene. Per the study methods: Cell counts per sample came from amplifying reference gene primers. Profiled with immunoSEQ multiplex PCR; TCRdb holds only in-frame clones, not every one. That table supplies the V and J calls and clone size; D and trimming were determined from the DNA. The table records about 400,000 clones, approximately 88% of them present only once. The sample belongs to a study of blood T cell repertoires in COVID-19.

The sequence derives from a woman between 35 and 50 years old with acute COVID-19. The rearrangement uses TRBV25-1 and TRBJ1-4; TRBD1 matches at 7 bases. Material for sequencing was PBMCs or T cells enriched from blood (not recorded which). The CDR3 DNA follows: TGTGCCAGCAGTGAAAGACAGGGCGAAAAACTGTTTTTT. Protein product: CASSERQGEKLFF.